This T cell receptor (beta chain) is from a study of T cell changes during pregnancy in multiple sclerosis. Libraries were prepared by immunoSEQ multiplex PCR; TCRdb keeps only in-frame clonotypes and omits some of them. The data show about 24,000 clones, with about 88% seen just once and around 9.2% held by the top ten. Germline loops: CDR1 MNHEY, CDR2 SVGAGI. The CDR3 is made up of 13 amino acids. The V and J ends lost 7 bases and 4 bases respectively, with 12 bases between them. The chain couples TRBV6-5 to TRBJ2-3; D is perhaps TRBD1 (5 bases). This TCR was sampled from a female donor in good health, enrolled as a control in a pregnancy study. The source material was CD8+ T cells from peripheral blood mononuclear cells, sampled in the third trimester of pregnancy. The CDR3 DNA is TGTGCCAGCACGGCAGGGTGGTCAGATACGCAGTATTTT. It codes for CASTAGWSDTQYF.